The 10 T cell receptor beta chains below were found in one sample sequenced in a study of vaccination effects on CD4 cells after COVID-19. The protocol was immunoSEQ multiplex PCR, while the TCRdb copy is restricted to in-frame clones and leaves out a portion. The repertoire consists of about 12,000 clones, with 65% to 75% occurring once and the leading ten covering about 9.1%. What these receptors recognize is not known. ViraFEST used viral peptide pools to expand antigen-specific CD4+ T cells before sequencing. When more than 9 days of culture had elapsed, CD4+ T cells were isolated. Two-dose vaccination with either BNT162b2 or mRNA-1273 was given to the participants. The sample consisted of CD4+ T cells from PBMCs cultured with SARS-CoV-2 spike peptides, taken after COVID-19 vaccination. These receptors were taken from a human donor who received a COVID-19 vaccine.

The rearrangement links TRBV2 to TRBJ1-3; the match to TRBD1 covers 7 bases. From germline, CDR1 is SNHLY and CDR2 FYNNEI. The V and J ends lost 6 bases and 5 bases, in that order; junction bases with no gene match: 7. This CDR3 spans 14 amino acids. The CDR3 is CASRGQSGRNTIYF. For the CDR3, the DNA is TGTGCCAGCAGGGGACAGTCCGGTCGAAACACCATATATTTT. Combining the CDR3 with reference TRBV2 and TRBJ1-3 gives the whole variable domain EPEVTQTPSHQVTQMGQEVILRCVPISNHLYFYWYRQILGQKVEFLVSFYNNEISEKSEIFDDQFSVERPDGSNFTLKIRSTKLEDSAMYFCASRGQSGRNTIYFGEGSWLTVV.

This chain links TRBV28 with TRBJ1-1; D is unresolved. V was shortened by 3 bases and J by 1 base, with 3 bases between the two germline ends. The CDR3 spans 12 residues. The germline CDR1 and CDR2 sequences are MDHEN and SYDVKM. The CDR3 bases are TGTGCCAGCAGTTTCGGGAACACTGAAGCTTTCTTT. Residues: CASSFGNTEAFF.

The rearrangement uses TRBV5-4 and TRBJ1-1; no definite D call. Germline CDR1 reads SGHNT; CDR2 reads YYREEE (reference sequence). The CDR3 covers 16 residues. The V gene lost 3 bases and the J gene lost 3 bases, with 18 bases spanning the gap. CDR3 nucleotide sequence: TGTGCCAGCAGCTCCCCCCAAAAGGGTCGGGACACTGAAGCTTTCTTT. This translates into CASSSPQKGRDTEAFF. Filled out from reference TRBV5-4 and TRBJ1-1, the complete variable domain reads ETGVTQSPTHLIKTRGQQVTLRCSSQSGHNTVSWYQQALGQGPQFIFQYYREEENGRGNFPPRFSGLQFPNYSSELNVNALELDDSALYLCASSSPQKGRDTEAFFGQGTRLTVV.

This chain joins TRBV5-1 and TRBJ2-1; 7 bases map to TRBD2. The CDR3 loop spans 16 amino acids. Germline CDR1 reads SGHRS; CDR2 reads YFSETQ. The trim removed 0 bases at V and 5 bases at J, leaving 8 bases unmatched. CDR3 protein: CASSLDPSGKNNEQFF. CDR3 DNA sequence: TGCGCCAGCAGCTTGGATCCTAGCGGCAAAAACAATGAGCAGTTCTTC.

V and J are TRBV5-1 and TRBJ1-2, with 7 bases identical to TRBD1. The germline CDR1 and CDR2 sequences are SGHRS and YFSETQ. The CDR3 spans 14 residues. Trimming removed 4 bases from V and 6 bases from J; junction bases left unmatched: 9. CDR3 loop: CASSLDRPRDGYTF. The CDR3 nucleotides read TGCGCCAGCAGCCTGGACAGGCCTAGAGATGGCTACACCTTC.

V is TRBV28 and J is TRBJ1-2; TRBD1 is a possible D gene (6 bases). This CDR3 is 13 amino acids long. Trimming cost V 6 bases and J 4 bases, with 12 bases left between them. Per the germline V gene, CDR1 is MDHEN and CDR2 is SYDVKM. The CDR3 DNA follows: TGTGCCAGCAGATCGGACAGTAGCTATGGCTACACCTTC. Protein product: CASRSDSSYGYTF.

This clone came up once. The J gene is TRBJ2-1, the V gene TRBV3-1 (or the pseudogene TRBV3-2); the match to TRBD2 covers 11 bases. Unmatched junction bases numbered 7, after V lost 0 bases and J lost 12 bases. CDR1 and CDR2 (germline): LGHDT, YNNKEL (reference sequence). CDR3 length: 15 residues. The CDR3 here is CASSQENSGRGAQFF. As DNA, the CDR3 is TGTGCCAGCAGCCAAGAAAATAGCGGGAGGGGTGCGCAGTTCTTC.

The gene calls are TRBV18 and TRBJ2-7; 12 bases align to TRBD2. Germline CDR1 and CDR2: KGHSH and LQKENI. This CDR3 is built from 13 residues. The V gene end was trimmed by 3 bases and the J gene end by 6 bases; junction bases not matched to a gene: 0. CDR3 sequence reads: CASSPTSGSEQYF. The CDR3 bases are TGTGCCAGCTCACCGACTAGCGGGAGCGAGCAGTACTTC.

The J gene is TRBJ1-3, the V gene TRBV23-1, with unresolved D. TRBV23-1 qualifies as an ORF whose function is uncertain. V lost 2 bases and J 0 bases, leaving 17 bases between the germline ends. This CDR3 has 18 residues. The CDR3 region is CASSQRLEPHNSGNTIYF. CDR3 in DNA: TGCGCCAGCAGTCAACGCCTCGAACCCCATAACTCTGGAAACACCATATATTTT.

The chain combines TRBV3-1 (or the pseudogene TRBV3-2) with TRBJ1-1; unclear D gene. V was clipped by 0 bases and J by 2 bases, with 7 bases between them. The length of the CDR3 is 14 residues. Germline V gene sequence: CDR1 LGHDT, CDR2 YNNKEL (reference sequence). DNA of the CDR3: TGTGCCAGCAGCCAAGATATAGCTAACACTGAAGCTTTCTTT. Amino acids: CASSQDIANTEAFF.